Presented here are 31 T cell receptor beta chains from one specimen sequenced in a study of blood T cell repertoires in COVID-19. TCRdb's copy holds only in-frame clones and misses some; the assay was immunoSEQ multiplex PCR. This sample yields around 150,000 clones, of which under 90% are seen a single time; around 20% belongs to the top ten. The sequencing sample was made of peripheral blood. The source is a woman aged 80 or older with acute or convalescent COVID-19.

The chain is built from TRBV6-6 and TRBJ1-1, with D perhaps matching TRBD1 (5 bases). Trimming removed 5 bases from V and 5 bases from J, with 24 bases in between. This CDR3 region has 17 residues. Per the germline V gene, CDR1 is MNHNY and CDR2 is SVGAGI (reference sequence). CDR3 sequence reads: CASSRRRGWRGETEAFF. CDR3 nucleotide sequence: TGTGCCAGCAGTCGACGAAGGGGCTGGAGAGGTGAAACTGAAGCTTTCTTT.

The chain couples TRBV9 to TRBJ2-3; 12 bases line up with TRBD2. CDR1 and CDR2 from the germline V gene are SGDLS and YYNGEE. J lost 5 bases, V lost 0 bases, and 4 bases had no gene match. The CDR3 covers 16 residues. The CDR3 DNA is TGTGCCAGCAGCGTAGGACTAGCGGGGGCGGAAGATACGCAGTATTTT. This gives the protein CASSVGLAGAEDTQYF.

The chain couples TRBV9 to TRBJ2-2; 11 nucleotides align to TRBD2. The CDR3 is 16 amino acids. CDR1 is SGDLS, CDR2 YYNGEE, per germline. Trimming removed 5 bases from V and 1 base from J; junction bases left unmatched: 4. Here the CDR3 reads CASSVTSGMNTGELFF. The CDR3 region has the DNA TGTGCCAGCAGTGTGACTAGCGGGATGAACACCGGGGAGCTGTTTTTT. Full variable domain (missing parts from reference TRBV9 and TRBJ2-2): DSGVTQTPKHLITATGQRVTLRCSPRSGDLSVYWYQQSLDQGLQFLIQYYNGEERAKGNILERFSAQQFPDLHSELNLSSLELGDSALYFCASSVTSGMNTGELFFGEGSRLTVL.

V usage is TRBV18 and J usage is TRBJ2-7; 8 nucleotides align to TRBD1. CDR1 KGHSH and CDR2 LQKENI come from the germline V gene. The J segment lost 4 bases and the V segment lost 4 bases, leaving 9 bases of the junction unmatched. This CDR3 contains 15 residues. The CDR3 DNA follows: TGTGCCAGCTCACGCACGGACAGGGTGGTTTACGAGCAGTACTTC. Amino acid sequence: CASSRTDRVVYEQYF. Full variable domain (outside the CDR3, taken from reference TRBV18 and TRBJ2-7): NAGVMQNPRHLVRRRGQEARLRCSPMKGHSHVYWYRQLPEEGLKFMVYLQKENIIDESGMPKERFSAEFPKEGPSILRIQQVVRGDSAAYFCASSRTDRVVYEQYFGPGTRLTVT.

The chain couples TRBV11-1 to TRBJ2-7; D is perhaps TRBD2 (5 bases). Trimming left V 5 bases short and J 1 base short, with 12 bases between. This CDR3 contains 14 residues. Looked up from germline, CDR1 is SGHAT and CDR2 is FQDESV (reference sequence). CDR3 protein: CASSPGGSSYEQYF. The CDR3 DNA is TGTGCCAGCAGCCCTGGAGGCAGTTCCTACGAGCAGTACTTC.

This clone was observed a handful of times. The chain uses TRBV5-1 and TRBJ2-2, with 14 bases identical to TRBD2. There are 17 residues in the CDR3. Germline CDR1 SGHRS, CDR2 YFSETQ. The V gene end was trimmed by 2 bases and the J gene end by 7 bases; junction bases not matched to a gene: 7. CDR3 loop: CASSFGLAGGINGELFF. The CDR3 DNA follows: TGCGCCAGCAGCTTCGGACTAGCGGGAGGAATTAACGGGGAGCTGTTTTTT. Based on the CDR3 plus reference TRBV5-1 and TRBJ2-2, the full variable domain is KAGVTQTPRYLIKTRGQQVTLSCSPISGHRSVSWYQQTPGQGLQFLFEYFSETQRNKGNFPGRFSGRQFSNSRSEMNVSTLELGDSALYLCASSFGLAGGINGELFFGEGSRLTVL.

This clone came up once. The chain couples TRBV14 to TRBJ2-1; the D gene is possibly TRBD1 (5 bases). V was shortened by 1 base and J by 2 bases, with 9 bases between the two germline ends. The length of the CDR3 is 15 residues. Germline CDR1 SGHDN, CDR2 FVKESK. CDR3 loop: CASSQVPGTYNEQFF. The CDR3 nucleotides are TGTGCCAGCAGCCAAGTTCCAGGGACCTACAATGAGCAGTTCTTC.

Written as DNA, the CDR3 is TGTGCCACCAGTGAACCCTACAGTACTGAAGCTTTCTTT. It specifies CATSEPYSTEAFF. This chain uses TRBV24-1 with TRBJ1-1; D is unclear. The CDR3 consists of 13 residues. CDR1 and CDR2 (germline): KGHDR, SFDVKD. V was cut by 4 bases and J by 5 bases, with 10 bases left in between.

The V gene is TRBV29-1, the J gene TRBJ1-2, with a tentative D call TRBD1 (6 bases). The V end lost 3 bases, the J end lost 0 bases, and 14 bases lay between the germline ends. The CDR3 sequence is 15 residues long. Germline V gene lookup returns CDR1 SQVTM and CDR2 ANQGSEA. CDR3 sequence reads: CSVDMGRGANYGYTF. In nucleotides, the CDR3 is TGCAGCGTTGATATGGGGAGGGGGGCTAACTATGGCTACACCTTC.

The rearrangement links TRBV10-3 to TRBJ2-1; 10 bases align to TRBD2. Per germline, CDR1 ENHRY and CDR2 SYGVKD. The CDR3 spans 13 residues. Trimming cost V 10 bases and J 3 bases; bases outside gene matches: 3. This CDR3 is CASERGGYNEQFF. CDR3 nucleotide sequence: TGTGCCAGCGAGCGGGGGGGCTACAATGAGCAGTTCTTC.

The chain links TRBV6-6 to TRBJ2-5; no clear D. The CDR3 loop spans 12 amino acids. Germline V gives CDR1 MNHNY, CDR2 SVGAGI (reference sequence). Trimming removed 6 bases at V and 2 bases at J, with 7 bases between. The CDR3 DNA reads TGTGCCAGCAGCACATCTCAAGAGACCCAGTACTTC. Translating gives CASSTSQETQYF.

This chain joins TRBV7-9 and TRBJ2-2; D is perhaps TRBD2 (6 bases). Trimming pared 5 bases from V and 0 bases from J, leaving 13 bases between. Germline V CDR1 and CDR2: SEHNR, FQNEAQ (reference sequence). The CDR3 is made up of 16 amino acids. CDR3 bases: TGTGCCAGCAGCGCGATAAGCGGGTCGAACACCGGGGAGCTGTTTTTT. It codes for CASSAISGSNTGELFF.

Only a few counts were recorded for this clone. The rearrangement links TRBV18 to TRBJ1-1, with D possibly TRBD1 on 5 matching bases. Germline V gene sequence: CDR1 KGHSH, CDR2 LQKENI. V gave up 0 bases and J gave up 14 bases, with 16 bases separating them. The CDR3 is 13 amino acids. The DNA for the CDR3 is TGTGCCAGCTCACCACCGTCGGGCAGGGCAATGTTCTTT. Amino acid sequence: CASSPPSGRAMFF.

For the CDR3, the DNA is TGTGCCAGCAGTGACGGGACTAGCGGATACACAGATACGCAGTATTTT. This sequence encodes CASSDGTSGYTDTQYF. The gene calls are TRBV2 and TRBJ2-3; 11 bases fit TRBD2. Germline loops: CDR1 SNHLY, CDR2 FYNNEI. This CDR3 is built from 16 residues. After removal of 3 bases from V and 2 bases from J, the junction contained 4 bases not matched to a gene.

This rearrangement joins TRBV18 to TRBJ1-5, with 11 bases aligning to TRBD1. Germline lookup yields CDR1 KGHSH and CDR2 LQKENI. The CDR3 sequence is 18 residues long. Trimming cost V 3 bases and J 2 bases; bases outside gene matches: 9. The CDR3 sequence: CASSPLGTGGDGNQPQHF. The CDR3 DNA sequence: TGTGCCAGCTCACCCTTAGGGACAGGGGGAGATGGCAATCAGCCCCAGCATTTT. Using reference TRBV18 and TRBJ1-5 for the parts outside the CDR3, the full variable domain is NAGVMQNPRHLVRRRGQEARLRCSPMKGHSHVYWYRQLPEEGLKFMVYLQKENIIDESGMPKERFSAEFPKEGPSILRIQQVVRGDSAAYFCASSPLGTGGDGNQPQHFGDGTRLSIL.

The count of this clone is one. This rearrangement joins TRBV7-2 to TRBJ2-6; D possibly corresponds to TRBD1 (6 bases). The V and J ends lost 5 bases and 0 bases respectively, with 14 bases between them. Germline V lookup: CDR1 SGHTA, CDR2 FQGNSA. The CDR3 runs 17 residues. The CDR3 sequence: CASSPQTGRSGANVLTF. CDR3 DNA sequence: TGTGCCAGCAGCCCTCAAACAGGGCGCTCTGGGGCCAACGTCCTGACTTTC.

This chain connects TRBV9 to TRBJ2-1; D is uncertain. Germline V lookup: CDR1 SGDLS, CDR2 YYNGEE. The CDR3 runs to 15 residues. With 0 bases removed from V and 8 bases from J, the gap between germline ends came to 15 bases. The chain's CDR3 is CASSVADGSYYEQFF. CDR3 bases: TGTGCCAGCAGCGTAGCTGATGGTAGTTACTATGAGCAGTTCTTC.

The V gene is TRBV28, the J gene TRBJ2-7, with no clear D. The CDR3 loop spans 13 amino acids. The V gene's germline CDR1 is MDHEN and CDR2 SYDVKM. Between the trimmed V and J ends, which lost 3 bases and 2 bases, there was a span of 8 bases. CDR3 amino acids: CASSLMAPYEQYF. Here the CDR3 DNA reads TGTGCCAGCAGTTTGATGGCCCCCTACGAGCAGTACTTC.

CDR3 protein: CASSRGGVHNQPQHF. The CDR3, as DNA: TGTGCCAGCAGCCGGGGGGGAGTTCACAATCAGCCCCAGCATTTT. V and J are TRBV7-9 and TRBJ1-5; TRBD1 might be the D (5 bases). The CDR3 has 15 residues. Germline V gene sequence: CDR1 SEHNR, CDR2 FQNEAQ (reference sequence). V shed 5 bases and J shed 3 bases, with 14 bases lying between them.

CDR3 sequence (DNA): TGTGCCAGCAGTCCCCCGGGAAGGATTGAGACCCAGTACTTC. It codes for CASSPPGRIETQYF. The rearrangement links TRBV27 to TRBJ2-5; TRBD2 might be the D (5 bases). Germline CDR1 reads MNHEY; CDR2 reads SMNVEV (reference sequence). V was shortened by 5 bases and J by 5 bases, with 15 bases between the two germline ends. This CDR3 is built from 14 residues.

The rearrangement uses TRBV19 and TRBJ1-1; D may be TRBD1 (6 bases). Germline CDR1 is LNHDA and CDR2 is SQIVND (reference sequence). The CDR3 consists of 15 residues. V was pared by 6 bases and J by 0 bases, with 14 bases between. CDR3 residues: CASRTTTGLNTEAFF. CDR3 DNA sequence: TGTGCCAGTAGGACTACTACAGGGTTGAACACTGAAGCTTTCTTT.

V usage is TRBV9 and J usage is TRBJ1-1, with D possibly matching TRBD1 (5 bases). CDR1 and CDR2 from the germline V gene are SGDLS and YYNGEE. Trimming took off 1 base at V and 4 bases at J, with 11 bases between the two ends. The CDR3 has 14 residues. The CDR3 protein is CASSVLSGGTEAFF. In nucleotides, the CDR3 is TGTGCCAGCAGCGTATTATCGGGGGGCACTGAAGCTTTCTTT.

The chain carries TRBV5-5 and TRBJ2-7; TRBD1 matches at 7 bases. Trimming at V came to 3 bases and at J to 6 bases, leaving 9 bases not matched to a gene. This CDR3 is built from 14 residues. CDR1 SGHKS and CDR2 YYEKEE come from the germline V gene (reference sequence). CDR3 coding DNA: TGTGCCAGCAGCTCCGGGACAGCGAGCAGCGAGCAGTACTTC. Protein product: CASSSGTASSEQYF.

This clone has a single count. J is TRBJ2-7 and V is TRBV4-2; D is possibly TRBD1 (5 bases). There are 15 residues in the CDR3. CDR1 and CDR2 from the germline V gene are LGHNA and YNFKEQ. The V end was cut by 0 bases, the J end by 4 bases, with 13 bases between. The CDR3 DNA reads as TGTGCCAGCAGCCAAGAAACTAACAGGCGTTACGAGCAGTACTTC. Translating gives CASSQETNRRYEQYF.

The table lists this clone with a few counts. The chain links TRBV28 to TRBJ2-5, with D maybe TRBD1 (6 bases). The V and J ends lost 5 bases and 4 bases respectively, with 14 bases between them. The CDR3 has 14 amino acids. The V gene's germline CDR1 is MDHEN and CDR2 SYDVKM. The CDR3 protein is CASSSLNRVETQYF. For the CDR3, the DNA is TGTGCCAGCAGTAGCCTTAACAGGGTAGAGACCCAGTACTTC.

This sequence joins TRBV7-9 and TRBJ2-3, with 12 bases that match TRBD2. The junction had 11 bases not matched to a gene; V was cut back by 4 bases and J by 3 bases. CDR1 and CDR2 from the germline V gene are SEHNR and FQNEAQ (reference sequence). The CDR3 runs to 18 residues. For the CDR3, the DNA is TGTGCCAGCAGCTCGTTCAGTTCTAGCGGGAGGGTGACAGATACGCAGTATTTT. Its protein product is CASSSFSSSGRVTDTQYF. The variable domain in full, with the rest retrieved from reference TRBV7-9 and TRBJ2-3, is DTGVSQNPRHKITKRGQNVTFRCDPISEHNRLYWYRQTLGQGPEFLTYFQNEAQLEKSRLLSDRFSAERPKGSFSTLEIQRTEQGDSAMYLCASSSFSSSGRVTDTQYFGPGTRLTVL.

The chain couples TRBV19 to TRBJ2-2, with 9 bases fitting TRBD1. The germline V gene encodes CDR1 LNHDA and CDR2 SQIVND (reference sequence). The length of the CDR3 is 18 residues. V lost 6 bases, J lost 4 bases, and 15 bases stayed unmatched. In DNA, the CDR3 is TGTGCCAGTAGGTCGTTCTTTTGGACAGGGGTTTCCACCGGGGAGCTGTTTTTT. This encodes CASRSFFWTGVSTGELFF.

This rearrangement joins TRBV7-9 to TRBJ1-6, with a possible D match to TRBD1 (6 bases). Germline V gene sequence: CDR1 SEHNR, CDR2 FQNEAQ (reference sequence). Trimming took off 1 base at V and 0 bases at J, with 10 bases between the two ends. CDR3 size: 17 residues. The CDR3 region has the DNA TGTGCCAGCAGCTTAGGGCAGGGGAGCTCCTATAATTCACCCCTCCACTTT. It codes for CASSLGQGSSYNSPLHF.

CDR3 DNA: TGTGCCATCAGTGACCCTGACAGACATGAGCAGTTCTTC. Translating gives CAISDPDRHEQFF. This chain connects TRBV10-3 to TRBJ2-1; the D gene is possibly TRBD1 (5 bases). V was pared by 3 bases and J by 8 bases, with 11 bases between. Per germline, CDR1 ENHRY and CDR2 SYGVKD. The CDR3 sequence is 13 residues long.

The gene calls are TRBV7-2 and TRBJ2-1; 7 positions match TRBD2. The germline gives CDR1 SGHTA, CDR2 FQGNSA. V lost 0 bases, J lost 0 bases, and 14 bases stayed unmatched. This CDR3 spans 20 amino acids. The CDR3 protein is CASSLATAGLVESSYNEQFF. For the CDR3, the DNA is TGTGCCAGCAGCTTAGCGACGGCCGGACTAGTCGAAAGCTCCTACAATGAGCAGTTCTTC.

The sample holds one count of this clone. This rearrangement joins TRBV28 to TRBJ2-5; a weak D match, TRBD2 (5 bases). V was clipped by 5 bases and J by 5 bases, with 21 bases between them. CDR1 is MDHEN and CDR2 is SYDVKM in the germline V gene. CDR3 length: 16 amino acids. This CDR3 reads CASSSIGSGTGETQYF. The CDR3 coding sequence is TGTGCCAGCAGTAGTATCGGGTCTGGTACGGGGGAGACCCAGTACTTC.